The rows below give T cell receptor beta chains drawn from one sample of a study of blood T cells in healthy people across ages. Each CDR3 protein is one row after TCRdb ran MiXCR on the 5' RACE reads. The data contain fewer than 800,000 distinct CDR3 sequences, 32% of them singletons. Specimen: blood. All receptors derive from a woman over 75 in good health. The CDR3 runs from the conserved cysteine through the conserved F or W. The order of the fields is J gene, V gene, CDR3 length, clone size, D gene, CDR3 protein, CDR3 DNA. D genes are given only for firm matches. Size is omitted from some rows. Given values are once, few, many or a class for expanded clones.

j_call: TRBJ2-1; v_call: TRBV5-1; cdr3_length: 15; clone_size: -; d_call: TRBD2; cdr3_aa: CASSISSGSYNEQFF; cdr3_nt: TGCGCCAGCAGCATTTCTAGCGGATCCTACAATGAGCAGTTCTTC
j_call: TRBJ1-6; v_call: TRBV5-1; cdr3_length: 15; clone_size: few; d_call: TRBD1; cdr3_aa: CASSSGQGGHSPLHF; cdr3_nt: TGCGCCAGCAGCTCGGGACAGGGGGGCCATTCACCCCTCCACTTT
j_call: TRBJ2-5; v_call: TRBV7-9; cdr3_length: 15; clone_size: many; d_call: TRBD2; cdr3_aa: CASSTGGHAGETQYF; cdr3_nt: TGTGCCAGCAGCACGGGGGGGCATGCGGGAGAGACCCAGTACTTC
j_call: TRBJ2-5; v_call: TRBV6-6; cdr3_length: 13; clone_size: few; d_call: -; cdr3_aa: CASSTRVGETQYF; cdr3_nt: TGTGCCAGCAGTACTAGGGTCGGCGAGACCCAGTACTTC
j_call: TRBJ2-2; v_call: TRBV19; cdr3_length: 14; clone_size: -; d_call: TRBD1; cdr3_aa: CASIPQGASGELFF; cdr3_nt: TGTGCCAGTATTCCCCAGGGGGCTAGCGGGGAGCTGTTTTTT
j_call: TRBJ2-3; v_call: TRBV28; cdr3_length: 16; clone_size: -; d_call: TRBD2; cdr3_aa: CASSLALAGPADTQYF; cdr3_nt: TGTGCCAGCAGTTTGGCTCTAGCGGGGCCCGCAGATACGCAGTATTTT
j_call: TRBJ1-1; v_call: TRBV5-1; cdr3_length: 14; clone_size: -; d_call: -; cdr3_aa: CASSLLPVNTEAFF; cdr3_nt: TGCGCCAGCAGCTTGCTCCCGGTGAACACTGAAGCTTTCTTT
j_call: TRBJ2-3; v_call: TRBV6-1; cdr3_length: 17; clone_size: many; d_call: -; cdr3_aa: CASSEARLLRGGDTQYF; cdr3_nt: TGTGCCAGCAGTGAAGCGAGGCTACTGCGGGGAGGAGATACGCAGTATTTT
j_call: TRBJ2-5; v_call: TRBV6-1; cdr3_length: 16; clone_size: many; d_call: TRBD2; cdr3_aa: CASSEEVSGGQETQYF; cdr3_nt: TGTGCCAGCAGTGAAGAGGTTAGCGGGGGGCAAGAGACCCAGTACTTC
j_call: TRBJ2-3; v_call: TRBV18; cdr3_length: 14; clone_size: many; d_call: TRBD1; cdr3_aa: CASSPRTGEDTQYF; cdr3_nt: TGTGCCAGCTCACCACGGACAGGGGAAGATACGCAGTATTTT
j_call: TRBJ2-7; v_call: TRBV18; cdr3_length: 15; clone_size: -; d_call: -; cdr3_aa: CASSPGIITYNEQYF; cdr3_nt: TGTGCCAGCTCACCAGGGATTATAACCTACAATGAGCAGTACTTC
j_call: TRBJ2-5; v_call: TRBV15; cdr3_length: 12; clone_size: many; d_call: -; cdr3_aa: CATSYAGLTAYF; cdr3_nt: TGTGCCACCAGCTATGCCGGGCTTACGGCGTACTTC
j_call: TRBJ2-7; v_call: TRBV10-3; cdr3_length: 15; clone_size: -; d_call: TRBD1; cdr3_aa: CAISGTGLGEYEQYF; cdr3_nt: TGTGCCATCAGCGGGACAGGGTTGGGCGAGTACGAGCAGTACTTC
j_call: TRBJ2-7; v_call: TRBV13; cdr3_length: 13; clone_size: -; d_call: TRBD2; cdr3_aa: CASSPGGWDEQYF; cdr3_nt: TGTGCCAGCAGCCCGGGAGGGTGGGACGAGCAGTACTTC
j_call: TRBJ2-5; v_call: TRBV3-1; cdr3_length: 12; clone_size: -; d_call: -; cdr3_aa: CASSPLGEVQYF; cdr3_nt: TGTGCCAGCAGCCCCCTAGGGGAGGTGCAGTACTTC
j_call: TRBJ2-1; v_call: TRBV30; cdr3_length: 12; clone_size: many; d_call: -; cdr3_aa: CAWSVSKNEQFF; cdr3_nt: TGTGCCTGGAGTGTAAGCAAGAATGAGCAGTTCTTC
j_call: TRBJ2-5; v_call: TRBV7-2; cdr3_length: 14; clone_size: many; d_call: -; cdr3_aa: CASSLASVQETQYF; cdr3_nt: TGTGCCAGCAGCTTAGCCAGTGTCCAAGAGACCCAGTACTTC
j_call: TRBJ2-7; v_call: TRBV10-3; cdr3_length: 17; clone_size: many; d_call: TRBD1; cdr3_aa: CAIKLSRTGANRGEQYF; cdr3_nt: TGTGCCATCAAATTATCTAGGACAGGGGCCAATCGTGGGGAGCAGTACTTC
j_call: TRBJ2-1; v_call: TRBV20-1; cdr3_length: 13; clone_size: -; d_call: -; cdr3_aa: CSARGGKNDEQFF; cdr3_nt: TGCAGTGCTAGAGGGGGGAAGAACGATGAGCAGTTCTTC
j_call: TRBJ2-7; v_call: TRBV28; cdr3_length: 15; clone_size: many; d_call: TRBD2; cdr3_aa: CASSLGRAGAYEQYF; cdr3_nt: TGTGCCAGCAGTTTAGGCCGGGCGGGAGCCTACGAGCAGTACTTC
j_call: TRBJ2-3; v_call: TRBV18; cdr3_length: 15; clone_size: many; d_call: TRBD2; cdr3_aa: CASSRASGRTDTQYF; cdr3_nt: TGTGCCAGCTCCCGGGCCAGCGGGAGAACAGATACGCAGTATTTT
j_call: TRBJ2-3; v_call: TRBV7-6; cdr3_length: 16; clone_size: many; d_call: TRBD1; cdr3_aa: CASSLGTGGPTDTQYF; cdr3_nt: TGTGCCAGCAGCCTCGGGACAGGGGGCCCCACAGATACGCAGTATTTT
j_call: TRBJ2-5; v_call: TRBV3-1; cdr3_length: 21; clone_size: many; d_call: TRBD2; cdr3_aa: CASSQERSPSGGLASGETQYF; cdr3_nt: TGTGCCAGCAGCCAAGAGAGGTCACCCAGCGGGGGGCTCGCCTCGGGGGAGACCCAGTACTTC
j_call: TRBJ2-2; v_call: TRBV12-3/TRBV12-4; cdr3_length: 16; clone_size: -; d_call: -; cdr3_aa: CASSFLPTSNTGELFF; cdr3_nt: TGTGCCAGCAGTTTTTTACCTACTTCGAACACCGGGGAGCTGTTTTTT
j_call: TRBJ2-5; v_call: TRBV18; cdr3_length: 14; clone_size: many; d_call: -; cdr3_aa: CASSPTASQETQYF; cdr3_nt: TGTGCCAGCTCACCAACGGCTAGCCAAGAGACCCAGTACTTC
j_call: TRBJ2-3; v_call: TRBV30; cdr3_length: 12; clone_size: -; d_call: -; cdr3_aa: CACTRVTDTQYF; cdr3_nt: TGTGCCTGTACCAGGGTGACAGATACGCAGTATTTT
j_call: TRBJ1-2; v_call: TRBV6-4; cdr3_length: 13; clone_size: -; d_call: TRBD1; cdr3_aa: CASGTGHYYGYTF; cdr3_nt: TGTGCCAGCGGGACAGGGCATTACTATGGCTACACCTTC
j_call: TRBJ2-2; v_call: TRBV5-1; cdr3_length: 16; clone_size: -; d_call: -; cdr3_aa: CASSAPRTPRAGELFF; cdr3_nt: TGCGCCAGCAGCGCTCCGAGGACTCCCCGGGCCGGGGAGCTGTTTTTT
j_call: TRBJ2-1; v_call: TRBV10-3; cdr3_length: 16; clone_size: many; d_call: TRBD2; cdr3_aa: CAISGLAGGSSREQFF; cdr3_nt: TGTGCCATCAGTGGCCTAGCGGGGGGTTCCTCTAGGGAGCAGTTCTTC
j_call: TRBJ2-5; v_call: TRBV7-7; cdr3_length: 15; clone_size: many; d_call: TRBD1; cdr3_aa: CASSLAFGTGETQYF; cdr3_nt: TGTGCTAGCAGCTTAGCCTTTGGGACAGGGGAGACCCAGTACTTC
j_call: TRBJ1-1; v_call: TRBV11-2; cdr3_length: 16; clone_size: many; d_call: TRBD1; cdr3_aa: CASSLQGAWGGTEAFF; cdr3_nt: TGTGCCAGCAGTCTACAGGGGGCCTGGGGTGGTACTGAAGCTTTCTTT